The rows below give T cell receptor beta chains drawn from one sample of a study of blood T cell repertoires in COVID-19. The method was immunoSEQ multiplex PCR; TCRdb's version includes in-frame clones alone and lacks a portion of them. Counted here are over 200,000 clones, over 65% occurring once; the ten biggest clones make up around 2.6%. Material: peripheral blood. The receptors originated from a woman in her sixties or seventies with active or convalescent COVID-19. Both conserved end residues are part of each CDR3. D genes are given only for firm matches. Clone size appears in some rows only: once, few, many, or a class for an expanded clone.

>TRBJ1-6|NA|TRBV6-5|NA
CASTEPSFENSPLHF
TGTGCCAGCACCGAACCAAGTTTTGAGAATTCACCCCTCCACTTT
>TRBJ2-2|once|TRBV9|TRBD2
CASSVGPAGSTGELFF
TGTGCCAGCAGCGTAGGCCCAGCGGGGAGCACCGGGGAGCTGTTTTTT
>TRBJ1-4|NA|TRBV19|NA
CASSPPGGGSGEKLFF
TGTGCCAGTAGCCCACCCGGGGGAGGGAGTGGTGAAAAACTGTTTTTT
>TRBJ2-3|many|TRBV5-1|NA
CASIASAADTQYF
TGCGCCAGCATTGCTAGCGCAGCAGATACGCAGTATTTT
>TRBJ2-5|NA|TRBV4-3|TRBD1
CASSLGTGGEETQYF
TGCGCCAGCAGCCTGGGGACAGGGGGCGAGGAGACCCAGTACTTC
>TRBJ2-5|NA|TRBV5-6|NA
CASSLDPGETQYF
TGTGCCAGCAGCTTGGACCCGGGAGAGACCCAGTACTTC
>TRBJ2-1|NA|TRBV20-1|TRBD2
CSASPPSGGYNEQFF
TGCAGTGCTAGTCCCCCCAGCGGGGGCTACAATGAGCAGTTCTTC
>TRBJ1-5|NA|TRBV28|TRBD1
CASSPPTGHHQPQHF
TGTGCCAGCAGTCCCCCGACAGGGCATCATCAGCCCCAGCATTTT
>TRBJ2-1|NA|TRBV19|NA
CASSIGANEQFF
TGTGCCAGTAGTATAGGAGCGAATGAGCAGTTCTTC
>TRBJ1-2|few|TRBV7-9|NA
CASSSPGYPLRGYTF
TGTGCCAGCAGCTCCCCGGGTTACCCTTTACGAGGCTACACCTTC
>TRBJ1-2|NA|TRBV27|TRBD1
CASSLTPQGDGYTF
TGTGCCAGCAGTTTGACCCCTCAGGGGGATGGCTACACCTTC
>TRBJ2-7|NA|TRBV2|NA
CASTLQAGAPYEQYF
TGTGCCAGCACTCTCCAGGCTGGGGCCCCCTACGAGCAGTACTTC
>TRBJ1-6|NA|TRBV5-1|TRBD1
CASSNARTGGGSPLHF
TGCGCCAGCAGCAATGCTAGGACAGGGGGAGGTTCACCCCTCCACTTT
>TRBJ1-2|NA|TRBV7-9|TRBD1
CASSLAQWTGSSYTF
TGTGCCAGCAGCTTAGCTCAGTGGACAGGGTCGAGCTACACCTTC
>TRBJ2-3|NA|TRBV11-2|NA
CASTWGGTDTQYF
TGTGCCAGCACCTGGGGGGGCACAGATACGCAGTATTTT
>TRBJ1-2|NA|TRBV5-1|NA
CASSLAEANYGYTF
TGCGCCAGCAGCTTGGCGGAGGCGAACTATGGCTACACCTTC
>TRBJ2-1|NA|TRBV11-3|NA
CASSVGQGPYNEQFF
TGTGCCAGCAGCGTCGGGCAGGGGCCCTACAATGAGCAGTTCTTC
>TRBJ1-4|NA|TRBV19|TRBD1
CASAPGQVSEKLFF
TGTGCATCAGCCCCGGGACAGGTCTCTGAAAAACTGTTTTTT
>TRBJ2-5|NA|TRBV15|TRBD2
CATSRDRLAQETQYF
TGTGCCACCAGCAGAGATAGACTAGCCCAAGAGACCCAGTACTTC
>TRBJ2-5|NA|TRBV29-1|TRBD1
CSVSRGQGAGETQYF
TGCAGCGTTTCCCGGGGACAGGGGGCGGGGGAGACCCAGTACTTC
>TRBJ1-2|NA|TRBV6-6|TRBD1
CASCSGTGGLVYGYTF
TGTGCCAGCTGCTCCGGGACAGGGGGGCTGGTCTATGGCTACACCTTC
>TRBJ1-1|NA|TRBV12-3/TRBV12-4|NA
CASNRFMNTEAFF
TGTGCCAGCAATCGTTTTATGAACACTGAAGCTTTCTTT
>TRBJ2-5|NA|TRBV2|TRBD1
CASSENAGGGETQYF
TGTGCCAGCAGTGAAAATGCAGGGGGCGGCGAGACCCAGTACTTC
>TRBJ1-1|few|TRBV10-3|NA
CAISEPGGKGNTEAFF
TGTGCCATCAGTGAACCCGGAGGTAAGGGGAACACTGAAGCTTTCTTT
>TRBJ2-1|NA|TRBV27|TRBD2
CASSLSGRNNEQFF
TGTGCCAGCAGTCTTAGCGGGAGGAACAATGAGCAGTTCTTC
>TRBJ2-3|NA|TRBV5-1|TRBD1
CASSLSGTGLTDTQYF
TGCGCCAGCAGCTTGTCCGGGACAGGGCTGACAGATACGCAGTATTTT
>TRBJ2-5|NA|TRBV12-3/TRBV12-4|TRBD2
CASGREVETQYF
TGTGCCAGCGGCCGGGAGGTAGAGACCCAGTACTTC
>TRBJ2-5|NA|TRBV3-1/TRBV3-2|NA
CASSRGTGPQETQYF
TGTGCCAGCAGCCGCGGGACTGGGCCCCAAGAGACCCAGTACTTC
>TRBJ1-1|NA|TRBV9|NA
CASSVGRGNTEAFF
TGTGCCAGCAGCGTAGGACGGGGGAACACTGAAGCTTTCTTT
>TRBJ2-2|NA|TRBV6-5|NA
CASSYSYDNGELFF
TGTGCCAGCAGTTACTCATATGACAACGGGGAGCTGTTTTTT
>TRBJ1-1|few|TRBV7-9|NA
CASSLISAEAFF
TGTGCCAGCAGCTTAATCTCCGCTGAAGCTTTCTTT